This T cell receptor (beta chain) was sequenced in a study of tumor-infiltrating lymphocytes in primary liver carcinoma. Study-level background: Tumors were staged T1-T3 N0M0 and measured 4.2 to 10 cm across.

Unsorted bulk tissue of roughly 20-34 mg yielded co-extracted RNA and DNA. Germline CDR1 is MNHNS and CDR2 is SASEGT. The CDR3 totals 12 residues. Synthesis of TCR beta cDNA was carried out from approximately 0.55 ug total RNA with a constant-region primer. Construction of TCR beta libraries relied on three successive nested multiplex PCR rounds employing slightly modified ARM-PCR. TRBV1-TRBV30 forward primers paired with a C-beta reverse primer were used in the first two PCR rounds, which ran approximately 10 cycles each. TCRdb used MiXCR to reprocess the multiplex PCR reads, holding one entry per CDR3 protein. The data hold approximately 88,000 distinct CDR3 sequences, with around 68% observed a single time. Study-level results: Tumors reached a significantly greater top-250-clone fraction than blood did (p = 0.039).

Concerning this clonotype: Its antigen is undetermined. A junction end diverges from the germline sequence, so it may reflect a read error.

The receptor was isolated from a man aged 40-50 years with primary liver carcinoma and hepatitis B virus infection. This chain connects TRBV6-1 to TRBJ2-7, with D unclear. Sequencing used tumor-adjacent normal liver tissue. The CDR3 spells CDSSEAYYGQYF. The CDR3 DNA is TGTGACAGCAGTGAAGCGTATTACGGGCAGTACTTC.